This T cell receptor (beta chain) is from a study of cytomegalovirus exposure and HLA in healthy donors. The study, taken as a whole, reports: Presence/absence results assume similar sequencing depth per donor, which may not hold.

Comments on this clone: Antigen: not known.

The CDR3 spans 12 residues. The germline V gene has CDR1 MDHEN and CDR2 SYDVKM. J lost 11 bases, V lost 3 bases, and 6 bases had no gene match. 13 Jbeta primers and 60 Vbeta primers were used for the PCR. Method: immunoSEQ multiplex PCR; TCRdb's copy keeps in-frame clones and lacks some. Among 110,000 to 150,000 clones, 70% were seen once, and the ten largest hold roughly 2%. The specimen was PBMCs. The TCR was taken from an older woman in good health and CMV-seropositive. The genes are TRBV28 and TRBJ1-1; 7 bases are a match to TRBD1. CDR3 sequence reads: CASSLATGRAFF. The CDR3 DNA is TGTGCCAGCAGTTTGGCGACAGGGAGGGCTTTCTTT.